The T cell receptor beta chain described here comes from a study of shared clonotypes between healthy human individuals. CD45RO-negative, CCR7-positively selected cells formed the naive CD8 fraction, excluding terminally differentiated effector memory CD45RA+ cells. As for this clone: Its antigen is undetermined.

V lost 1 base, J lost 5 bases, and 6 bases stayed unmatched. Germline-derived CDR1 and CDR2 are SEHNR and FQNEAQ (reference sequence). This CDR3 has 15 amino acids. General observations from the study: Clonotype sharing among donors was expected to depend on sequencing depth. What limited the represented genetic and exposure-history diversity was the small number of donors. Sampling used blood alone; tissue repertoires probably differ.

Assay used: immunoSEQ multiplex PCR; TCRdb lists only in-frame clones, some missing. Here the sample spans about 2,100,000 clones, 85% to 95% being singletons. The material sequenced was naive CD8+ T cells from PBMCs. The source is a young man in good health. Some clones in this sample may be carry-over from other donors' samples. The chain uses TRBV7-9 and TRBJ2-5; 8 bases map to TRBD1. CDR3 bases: TGTGCCAGCAGCTTAGTGCAGGGGGCGATGGAGACCCAGTACTTC. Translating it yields CASSLVQGAMETQYF.